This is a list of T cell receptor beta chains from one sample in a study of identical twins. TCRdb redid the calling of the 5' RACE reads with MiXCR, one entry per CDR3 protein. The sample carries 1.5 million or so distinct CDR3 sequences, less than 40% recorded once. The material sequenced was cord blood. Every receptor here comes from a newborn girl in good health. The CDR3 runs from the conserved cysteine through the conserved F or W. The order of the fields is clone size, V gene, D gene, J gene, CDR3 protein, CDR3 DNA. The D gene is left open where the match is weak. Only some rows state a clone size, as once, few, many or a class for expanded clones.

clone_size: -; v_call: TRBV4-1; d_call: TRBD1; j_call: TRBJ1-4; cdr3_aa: CASSRVTGDRRATNEKLFF; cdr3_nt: TGCGCCAGCAGCCGAGTGACAGGGGATCGCCGCGCAACTAATGAAAAACTGTTTTTT
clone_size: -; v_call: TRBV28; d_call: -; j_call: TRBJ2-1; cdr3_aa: CASQTTSSYNEQFF; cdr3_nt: TGTGCCAGCCAAACGACTAGCTCCTACAATGAGCAGTTCTTC
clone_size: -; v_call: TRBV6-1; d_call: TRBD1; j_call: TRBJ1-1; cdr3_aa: CASRLTGVVSNTEAFF; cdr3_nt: TGTGCCAGCAGATTGACAGGGGTCGTCTCGAACACTGAAGCTTTCTTT
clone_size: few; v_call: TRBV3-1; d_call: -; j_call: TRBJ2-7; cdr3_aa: CASSHYRGAYEQYF; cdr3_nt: TGTGCCAGCAGCCATTATCGGGGAGCCTACGAGCAGTACTTC
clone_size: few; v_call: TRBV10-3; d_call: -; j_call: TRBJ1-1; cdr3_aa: CAISEGRLMNTEAFF; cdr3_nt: TGTGCCATCAGTGAGGGGCGGCTTATGAACACTGAAGCTTTCTTT
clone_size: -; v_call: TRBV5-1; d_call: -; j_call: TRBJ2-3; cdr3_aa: CASFIAHDTQYF; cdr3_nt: TGCGCCAGCTTTATCGCACACGATACGCAGTATTTT
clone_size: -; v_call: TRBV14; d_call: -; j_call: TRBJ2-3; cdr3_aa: CASSLPAGRADTQYF; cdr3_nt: TGTGCCAGCAGCCTCCCGGCCGGTCGCGCAGATACGCAGTATTTT
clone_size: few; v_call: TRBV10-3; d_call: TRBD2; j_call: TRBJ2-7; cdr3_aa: CAIRVAGAYEQYF; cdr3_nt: TGTGCCATCAGGGTGGCGGGAGCCTACGAGCAGTACTTC
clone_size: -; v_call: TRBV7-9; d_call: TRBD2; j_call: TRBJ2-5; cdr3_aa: CASTLNSGIQETQYF; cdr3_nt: TGTGCCAGCACCTTAAATAGCGGGATCCAAGAGACCCAGTACTTC
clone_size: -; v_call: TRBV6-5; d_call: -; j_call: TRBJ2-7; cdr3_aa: CASSYSGQQGYEQYF; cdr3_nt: TGTGCCAGCAGTTACTCTGGCCAGCAGGGCTACGAGCAGTACTTC
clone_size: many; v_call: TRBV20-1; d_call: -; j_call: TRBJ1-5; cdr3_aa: CSARGGSNQPQHF; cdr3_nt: TGCAGTGCTAGAGGGGGTAGCAATCAGCCCCAGCATTTT
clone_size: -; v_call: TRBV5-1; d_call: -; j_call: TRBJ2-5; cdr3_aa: CASSWHQETQYF; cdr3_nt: TGCGCCAGCAGCTGGCACCAAGAGACCCAGTACTTC
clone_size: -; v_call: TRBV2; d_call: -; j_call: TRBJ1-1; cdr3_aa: CASSAKGQLNTEAFF; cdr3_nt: TGTGCCAGCAGTGCCAAAGGGCAGCTCAACACTGAAGCTTTCTTT
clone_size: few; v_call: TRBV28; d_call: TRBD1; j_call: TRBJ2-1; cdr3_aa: CASNTGANYNEQFF; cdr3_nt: TGTGCCAGCAATACAGGGGCGAACTACAATGAGCAGTTCTTC
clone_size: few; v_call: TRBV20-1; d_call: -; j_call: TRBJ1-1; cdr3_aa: CSASSGATGKNTEAFF; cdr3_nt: TGCAGTGCTAGTAGTGGGGCCACAGGAAAGAACACTGAAGCTTTCTTT
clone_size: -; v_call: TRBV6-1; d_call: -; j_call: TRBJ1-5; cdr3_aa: CASSDTVSNQPQHF; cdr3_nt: TGTGCCAGCAGTGACACAGTTAGCAATCAGCCCCAGCATTTT
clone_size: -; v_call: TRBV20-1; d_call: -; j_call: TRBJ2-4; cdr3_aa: CSAREGIRNIQYF; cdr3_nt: TGCAGTGCTAGAGAAGGGATCAGAAACATTCAGTACTTC
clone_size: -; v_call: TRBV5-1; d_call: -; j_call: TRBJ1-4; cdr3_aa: CASSLYIDNEKLFF; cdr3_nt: TGCGCCAGCAGCTTGTACATCGATAATGAAAAACTGTTTTTT
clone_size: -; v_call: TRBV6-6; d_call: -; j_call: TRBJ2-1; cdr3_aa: CASSPRQTEQFF; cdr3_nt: TGTGCCAGCAGTCCAAGACAGACCGAGCAGTTCTTC
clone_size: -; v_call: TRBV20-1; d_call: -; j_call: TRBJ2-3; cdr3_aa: CSADGGTGTGTDTQYF; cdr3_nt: TGCAGTGCTGATGGGGGGACTGGAACGGGCACAGATACGCAGTATTTT
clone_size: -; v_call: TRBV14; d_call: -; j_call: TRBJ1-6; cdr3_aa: CASSQRASYSPLHF; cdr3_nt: TGTGCCAGCAGCCAAAGGGCCAGCTATTCACCCCTCCACTTT
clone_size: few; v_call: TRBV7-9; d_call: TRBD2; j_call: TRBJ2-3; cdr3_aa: CASERGHPSTDTQYF; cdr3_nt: TGTGCCAGTGAGCGGGGGCACCCAAGCACAGATACGCAGTATTTT
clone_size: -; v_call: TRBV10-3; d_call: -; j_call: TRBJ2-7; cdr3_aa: CAISESTRGNEQYF; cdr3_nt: TGTGCCATCAGTGAGTCTACACGGGGGAACGAGCAGTACTTC
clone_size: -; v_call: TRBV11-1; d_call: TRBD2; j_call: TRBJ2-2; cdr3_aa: CASSRGGPGELFF; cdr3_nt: TGTGCCAGCAGCCGCGGGGGGCCCGGGGAGCTGTTTTTT
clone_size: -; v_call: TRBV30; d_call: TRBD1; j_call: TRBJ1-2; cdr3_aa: CAWNAGQGSQAHKLANYGYTF; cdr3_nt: TGTGCCTGGAACGCGGGACAGGGGTCACAAGCACATAAATTAGCTAACTATGGCTACACCTTC
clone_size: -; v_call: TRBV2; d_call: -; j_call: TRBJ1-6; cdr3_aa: CASSVREFSYNSPLHF; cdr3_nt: TGTGCCAGCAGTGTGAGGGAGTTTTCCTATAATTCACCCCTCCACTTT
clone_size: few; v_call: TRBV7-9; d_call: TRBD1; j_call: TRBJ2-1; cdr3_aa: CASSPGTGGAEQFF; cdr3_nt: TGTGCCAGCAGCCCGGGGACAGGGGGCGCTGAGCAGTTCTTC
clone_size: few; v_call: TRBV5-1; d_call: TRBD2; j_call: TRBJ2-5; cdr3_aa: CASSLGISGAQETQYF; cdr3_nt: TGCGCCAGCAGCTTGGGCATTAGCGGGGCTCAAGAGACCCAGTACTTC
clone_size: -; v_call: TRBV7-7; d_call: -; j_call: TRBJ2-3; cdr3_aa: CASSSNPTNTQYF; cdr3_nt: TGCGCTAGCAGCTCGAACCCAACTAATACGCAGTATTTT
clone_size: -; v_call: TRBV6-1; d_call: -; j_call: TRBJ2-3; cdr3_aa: CASTHLDTQYF; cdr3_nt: TGTGCCAGCACCCATCTGGATACGCAGTATTTT
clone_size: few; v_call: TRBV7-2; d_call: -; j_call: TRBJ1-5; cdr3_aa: CASSPRYDQPQHF; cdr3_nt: TGTGCCAGCAGCCCCAGGTATGATCAGCCCCAGCATTTT
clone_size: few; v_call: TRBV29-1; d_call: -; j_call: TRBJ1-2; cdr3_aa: CSVGAGNGYTF; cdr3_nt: TGCAGCGTTGGAGCCGGGAATGGCTACACCTTC
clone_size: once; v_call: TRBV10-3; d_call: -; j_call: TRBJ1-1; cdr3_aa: CAISFFLDRMNTEAFF; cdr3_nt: TGTGCCATCAGTTTCTTCCTTGACAGAATGAACACTGAAGCTTTCTTT
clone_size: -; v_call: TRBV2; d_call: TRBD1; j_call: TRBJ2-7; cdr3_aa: CASTLDRYYEQYF; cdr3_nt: TGTGCCAGCACCTTGGACAGGTACTACGAGCAGTACTTC
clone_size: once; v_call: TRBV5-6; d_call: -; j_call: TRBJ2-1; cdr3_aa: CANSLTRGEQFF; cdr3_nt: TGTGCCAACAGCTTGACAAGGGGTGAGCAGTTCTTC
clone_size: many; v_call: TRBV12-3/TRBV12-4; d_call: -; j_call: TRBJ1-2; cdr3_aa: CASSLDRRNYGYTF; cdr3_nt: TGTGCCAGCAGTTTAGACAGACGAAACTATGGCTACACCTTC
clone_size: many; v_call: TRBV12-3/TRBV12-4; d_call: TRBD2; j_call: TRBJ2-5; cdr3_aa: CASSYGLEGTQYF; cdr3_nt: TGTGCCAGCAGCTACGGACTAGAGGGGACCCAGTACTTC
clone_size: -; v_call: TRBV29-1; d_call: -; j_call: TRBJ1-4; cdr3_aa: CSPPDISTNEKLFF; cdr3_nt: TGCAGCCCACCTGACATTTCAACTAATGAAAAACTGTTTTTT
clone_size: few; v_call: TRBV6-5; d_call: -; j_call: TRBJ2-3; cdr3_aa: CVSSLNSADTQYF; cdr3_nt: TGTGTCAGCAGCCTGAATTCGGCAGATACGCAGTATTTT
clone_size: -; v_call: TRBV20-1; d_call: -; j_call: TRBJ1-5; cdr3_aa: CSASIGSSQPQHF; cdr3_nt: TGCAGTGCGTCCATAGGCTCGAGTCAGCCCCAGCATTTT
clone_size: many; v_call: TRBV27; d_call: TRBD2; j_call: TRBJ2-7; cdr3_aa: CASSFSGRNEQYF; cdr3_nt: TGTGCCAGCAGTTTTAGCGGGAGGAACGAGCAGTACTTC
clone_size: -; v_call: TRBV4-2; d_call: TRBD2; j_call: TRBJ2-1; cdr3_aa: CASSPLGSGAYNEQFF; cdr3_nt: TGTGCCAGCAGCCCGTTGGGTAGCGGGGCCTACAATGAGCAGTTCTTC
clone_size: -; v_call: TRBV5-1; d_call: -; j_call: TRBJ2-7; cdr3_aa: CASSSPPGGPYNEQYF; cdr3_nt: TGCGCCAGCAGCTCCCCCCCGGGGGGCCCCTACAATGAGCAGTACTTC
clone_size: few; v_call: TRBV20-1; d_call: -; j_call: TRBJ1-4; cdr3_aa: CSASGKQEKLFF; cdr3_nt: TGCAGTGCTTCAGGGAAGCAGGAAAAACTGTTTTTT
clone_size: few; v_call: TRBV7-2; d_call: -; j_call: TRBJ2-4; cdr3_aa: CASSSSVVGGPINIQYF; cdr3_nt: TGTGCCAGCAGCTCTAGTGTGGTGGGGGGGCCGATAAACATTCAGTACTTC